These 16 T cell receptor beta chains originate from one sample sequenced in a study of identical twins. MiXCR, run by TCRdb on the 5' RACE reads, gives a single entry per CDR3 protein. The sample holds 200,000 to 300,000 distinct CDR3 sequences, roughly a tenth seen once. The specimen sequenced was memory T cells sorted from blood. The receptor set was obtained from a man in his forties or fifties in good health.

This clonotype was counted a few times. The rearrangement joins TRBV20-1 to TRBJ1-5; D is uncertain. Deletions cut 2 bases from V and 4 bases from J, with 15 bases between. Germline assignment: CDR1 DFQATT and CDR2 SNEGSKA (reference sequence). This CDR3 is built from 15 residues. The DNA for the CDR3 is TGCAGTGCTAGACCATCTACGGACCGAAATCAGCCCCAGCATTTT. It is translated as CSARPSTDRNQPQHF.

There are many counts of this clonotype. The chain uses TRBV15 and TRBJ1-1; D gene uncertain. The ends were cut back, 8 bases at V and 5 bases at J, with 12 bases in the middle. The CDR3 length is 12 residues. CDR1 is LNHNV, CDR2 YYDKDF, per germline (reference sequence). The CDR3 sequence is CATASFATEAFF. CDR3 bases: TGTGCCACCGCGTCCTTCGCTACTGAAGCTTTCTTT.

This clonotype was seen a handful of times. The chain is built from TRBV9 and TRBJ2-2, with 9 positions matching TRBD2. The germline gives CDR1 SGDLS, CDR2 YYNGEE. The CDR3 runs 16 residues. V lost 4 bases to trimming and J lost 6 bases; unmatched junction nucleotides: 10. In DNA form, the CDR3 reads TGTGCCAGCAGCAAAATGGCGGGGGGGACTTCCGGGGAGCTGTTTTTT. Encoded protein: CASSKMAGGTSGELFF.

This clonotype was observed a few times. The chain combines TRBV5-1 with TRBJ2-7, with 9 bases aligning to TRBD1. The CDR3 contains 15 residues. With V trimmed by 4 bases and J by 3 bases, 8 bases remained unmatched. Per germline, CDR1 SGHRS and CDR2 YFSETQ. The CDR3 region is CASSPPDRGFYEQYF. The CDR3 DNA reads TGCGCCAGCAGCCCCCCGGACAGGGGCTTCTACGAGCAGTACTTC. The full variable domain, completed using reference TRBV5-1 and TRBJ2-7, is KAGVTQTPRYLIKTRGQQVTLSCSPISGHRSVSWYQQTPGQGLQFLFEYFSETQRNKGNFPGRFSGRQFSNSRSEMNVSTLELGDSALYLCASSPPDRGFYEQYFGPGTRLTVT.

This clonotype has a count of ten or more. The genes are TRBV27 and TRBJ1-5, with TRBD1 as a possible D gene (6 bases). CDR1 MNHEY and CDR2 SMNVEV come from the germline V gene (reference sequence). This CDR3 spans 17 amino acids. The germline V and J ends were trimmed by 1 base and 4 bases, with 17 bases remaining between them. The CDR3 region is CASSLYGRQGNNQPQHF. The CDR3 DNA is TGTGCCAGCAGTTTATACGGAAGGCAGGGGAATAATCAGCCCCAGCATTTT.

This clonotype was seen ten or more times. The chain couples TRBV24-1 to TRBJ2-5; 12 bases align to TRBD2. J was trimmed by 2 bases and V by 5 bases; bases with no gene match: 8. CDR1 and CDR2 from the germline V gene are KGHDR and SFDVKD. CDR3 length: 17 amino acids. Here the CDR3 reads CATSGLAGGPEQETQYF. The CDR3 nucleotides are TGTGCCACCAGTGGGCTAGCGGGAGGGCCGGAGCAAGAGACCCAGTACTTC.

Many counts were recorded for this clonotype. This rearrangement joins TRBV27 to TRBJ1-5; TRBD1 might be the D (5 bases). Germline values: CDR1 MNHEY, CDR2 SMNVEV (reference sequence). Trimming shortened V by 2 bases and J by 4 bases, and 12 bases separated the two germline ends. The CDR3 has 15 amino acids. CDR3 loop: CASSLSRAWNQPQHF. In nucleotides, the CDR3 is TGTGCCAGCAGTTTAAGCAGGGCCTGGAATCAGCCCCAGCATTTT.

V and J are TRBV7-6 and TRBJ2-2; D may be TRBD1 (5 bases). Per the germline V gene, CDR1 is SGHVS and CDR2 is FNYEAQ. The CDR3 contains 15 residues. The ends were cut back, 5 bases at V and 6 bases at J, with 16 bases in the middle. The CDR3 here is CASSVAGYSAGELFF. The CDR3 coding sequence is TGTGCCAGCAGCGTTGCAGGGTATTCCGCCGGGGAGCTGTTTTTT. Together with reference TRBV7-6 and TRBJ2-2, the CDR3 gives the full variable domain: GAGVSQSPRYKVTKRGQDVALRCDPISGHVSLYWYRQALGQGPEFLTYFNYEAQQDKSGLPNDRFSAERPEGSISTLTIQRTEQRDSAMYRCASSVAGYSAGELFFGEGSRLTVL.

In this sample, this clonotype turned up a few times. The chain couples TRBV28 to TRBJ2-7; 11 positions match TRBD1. The V segment lost 7 bases and the J segment 7 bases; nucleotides outside the gene matches: 3. The CDR3 has 12 amino acids. CDR1 and CDR2 (germline): MDHEN, SYDVKM. The CDR3 reads CASKDRGREQYF. The CDR3 region has the DNA TGTGCCAGCAAGGACAGGGGGCGTGAGCAGTACTTC.

This clonotype has just a few counts. The chain is built from TRBV4-1 and TRBJ2-1; 8 nucleotides match TRBD2. CDR1 and CDR2 from the germline V gene are MGHRA and YSYEKL. The CDR3 has 16 amino acids. The trim removed 1 base at V and 4 bases at J, leaving 6 bases unmatched. The CDR3 protein is CASSQGRAGDYNEQFF. CDR3 in DNA: TGCGCCAGCAGCCAAGGTCGAGCGGGGGATTACAATGAGCAGTTCTTC.

The rearrangement links TRBV5-4 to TRBJ2-7; D is unclear. Germline V gene sequence: CDR1 SGHNT, CDR2 YYREEE (reference sequence). This CDR3 region has 13 residues. V lost 3 bases to trimming and J lost 2 bases, with 9 bases between them. The CDR3 DNA follows: TGTGCCAGCAGCTCGGCCGTCACCTACGAGCAGTACTTC. This encodes CASSSAVTYEQYF.

A few counts support this clonotype. The rearrangement uses TRBV7-2 and TRBJ1-2; 9 nucleotides line up with TRBD1. In germline, CDR1 is SGHTA, CDR2 FQGNSA. This CDR3 is 15 amino acids long. V lost 1 base to trimming and J lost 7 bases; unmatched junction nucleotides: 7. The CDR3 reads CASSLGMTGGRGYTF. The CDR3 nucleotides read TGTGCCAGCAGCTTAGGCATGACAGGGGGTCGTGGCTACACCTTC.

At least ten counts were recorded for this clonotype. V and J are TRBV7-2 and TRBJ2-2; TRBD1 agrees at 12 bases. Germline V gives CDR1 SGHTA, CDR2 FQGNSA. The CDR3 has 16 amino acids. With V trimmed by 4 bases and J by 6 bases, 6 bases remained unmatched. CDR3 nucleotide sequence: TGTGCCAGCAGCTCCCGGGACAGGGGGCGCGCCGGGGAGCTGTTTTTT. Translated: CASSSRDRGRAGELFF. The whole variable domain, filled in from reference TRBV7-2 and TRBJ2-2, reads GAGVSQSPSNKVTEKGKDVELRCDPISGHTALYWYRQSLGQGLEFLIYFQGNSAPDKSGLPSDRFSAERTGGSVSTLTIQRTQQEDSAVYLCASSSRDRGRAGELFFGEGSRLTVL.

This clonotype was detected only a few times. This chain links TRBV29-1 with TRBJ1-4; D ambiguous. V lost 1 base and J lost 7, with 10 bases in between. Germline V gene data show CDR1 as SQVTM and CDR2 as ANQGSEA. This CDR3 contains 13 residues. CDR3: CSVEVQSGEKLFF. The CDR3 DNA reads TGCAGCGTTGAAGTACAGTCCGGTGAAAAACTGTTTTTT.

Only a few counts were recorded for this clonotype. The V and J genes are TRBV4-1 and TRBJ1-6, with TRBD1 as a possible D gene (6 bases). The CDR3 has 15 amino acids. V was cut by 1 base and J by 15 bases, with 19 bases left in between. Germline V gene sequence: CDR1 MGHRA, CDR2 YSYEKL. In DNA, the CDR3 is TGCGCCAGCAGCCAAGGGGTCGTAGGGGGGCAGAACCTCCACTTT. It encodes CASSQGVVGGQNLHF.

This clonotype was seen more than once but under ten times. The rearrangement links TRBV5-1 to TRBJ1-2; the match to TRBD1 covers 7 bases. CDR3 length: 14 amino acids. CDR1 is SGHRS, CDR2 YFSETQ, per germline. J gave up 5 bases and V 6 bases, and 10 bases lay outside the gene matches. For the CDR3, the DNA is TGCGCCAGCAAGGTGGAGACAGGGCCGTATGGCTACACCTTC. This codes for CASKVETGPYGYTF.